Presented here are 20 T cell receptor beta chains from one specimen sequenced in a study of blood T cell repertoires in COVID-19. Here immunoSEQ multiplex PCR was the method, and the copy in TCRdb shows in-frame clones only, minus some. The sample holds about 160,000 clones, 88% seen once. Sample: PBMCs or T cells enriched from blood (not recorded which). All receptors derive from a woman aged 50 to 60 who had recovered from COVID-19.

This clone was recorded only once. At one end, the junction sequence differs from germline, possibly due to a read error. CDR3 in amino acids: CASSPTGQGEQFF. CDR3 coding DNA: TGTGCTAGCAGCCCCACAGGGCAGGGTGAGCAGTTCTTC. The rearrangement joins TRBV7-7 to TRBJ2-1; a weak D match, TRBD1 (6 bases). The germline V gene encodes CDR1 SSHAT and CDR2 FNYEAQ (reference sequence). There are 13 residues in the CDR3.

V and J are TRBV19 and TRBJ1-5; 8 nucleotides agree with TRBD1. Germline CDR1 LNHDA, CDR2 SQIVND (reference sequence). The CDR3 runs to 14 residues. With 3 bases clipped from V and 4 bases from J, the junction kept 2 bases outside the gene matches. The CDR3 DNA reads as TGTGCCAGTAGTATCGGGACAGGTAATCAGCCCCAGCATTTT. Its protein product is CASSIGTGNQPQHF.

The rearrangement uses TRBV7-2 and TRBJ1-2; D unclear. Trimming left V 5 bases short and J 4 bases short, with 20 bases between. In germline, CDR1 is SGHTA, CDR2 FQGNSA. The CDR3 is 16 amino acids. CDR3 in amino acids: CASSVRPGVDVYGYTF. In DNA form, the CDR3 reads TGTGCCAGCAGCGTTAGGCCCGGGGTGGATGTCTATGGCTACACCTTC.

The genes are TRBV7-2 and TRBJ1-2, with D possibly matching TRBD1 (5 bases). Germline lookup yields CDR1 SGHTA and CDR2 FQGNSA. V was clipped by 1 base and J by 9 bases, with 9 bases between them. This CDR3 region has 12 residues. The CDR3 sequence: CASSLVGGSYTF. The CDR3 nucleotides are TGTGCCAGCAGCTTAGTCGGGGGGAGCTACACCTTC.

This clone was detected only a few times. It is unclear where the CDR3 begins or ends on the DNA, so no DNA is shown, and the CDR3 is as TCRdb lists it. The rearrangement links TRBV6-2 or TRBV6-3 to TRBJ2-7; the table's D call TRBD1 went unverified against the DNA. From its first to its last residue, the CDR3 has 13 amino acids. Germline CDR1 is MNHEY and CDR2 is SVGEGT. The CDR3 sequence is CASSFGTGTRWYF.

The chain couples TRBV3-1 (or the pseudogene TRBV3-2) to TRBJ1-3; tentative D call: TRBD1 (5 bases). The CDR3 consists of 13 residues. The germline V gene encodes CDR1 LGHDT and CDR2 YNNKEL (reference sequence). Trimming removed 2 bases at V and 8 bases at J, with 10 bases between. The CDR3 region has the DNA TGTGCCAGCAGCCAAAGGGGATTGGACACCATATATTTT. Translating gives CASSQRGLDTIYF.

The rearrangement joins TRBV12-3 or TRBV12-4 to TRBJ2-1, with 8 bases matching TRBD1. The CDR3 loop spans 13 amino acids. The V gene end was trimmed by 3 bases and the J gene end by 9 bases; junction bases not matched to a gene: 4. In DNA, the CDR3 is TGTGCCAGCAGTTTGACAGGGGATACTGAGCAGTTCTTC. This encodes CASSLTGDTEQFF.

This chain joins TRBV7-9 and TRBJ1-2, with a possible D match to TRBD1 (5 bases). This CDR3 spans 13 amino acids. The V and J ends lost 5 bases and 4 bases respectively, with 11 bases between them. Per the germline V gene, CDR1 is SEHNR and CDR2 is FQNEAQ (reference sequence). The CDR3 reads CASSPPGGYGYTF. The CDR3, as DNA: TGTGCCAGCAGCCCCCCGGGGGGCTATGGCTACACCTTC.

The chain combines TRBV11-3 with TRBJ1-1; 11 bases are a match to TRBD1. Germline V gives CDR1 SGHNT, CDR2 YENEEA. The V and J ends lost 1 base and 4 bases, in that order; junction bases with no gene match: 8. The CDR3 runs to 17 residues. The DNA of the CDR3 is TGTGCCAGCAGCTTAGGGTTGGGACAGGGGGGTAGCACTGAAGCTTTCTTT. Translated: CASSLGLGQGGSTEAFF.

V usage is TRBV7-8 and J usage is TRBJ1-5; D is ambiguous. This CDR3 spans 12 amino acids. Trimming took off 1 base at V and 11 bases at J, with 9 bases between the two ends. Germline assignment: CDR1 SGHVS and CDR2 FQNEAQ. In nucleotides, the CDR3 is TGTGCCAGCAGCTTAGGTGAGGGAGCCCAGCATTTT. Protein sequence: CASSLGEGAQHF.

The chain carries TRBV18 and TRBJ2-2; tentative D call: TRBD1 (5 bases). The CDR3 spans 16 residues. CDR1 is KGHSH, CDR2 LQKENI, per germline. V shed 3 bases and J shed 3 bases, with 14 bases lying between them. The CDR3 DNA reads as TGTGCCAGCTCACCCCTCGACAGAGACTACACCGGGGAGCTGTTTTTT. It is translated as CASSPLDRDYTGELFF.

This chain joins TRBV1 and TRBJ2-7; the table names TRBD2, a call not compared with the DNA. TRBV1 counts as a pseudogene. The CDR3 loop spans 12 amino acids. CDR3 nucleotide sequence: TGCACCAGCAGGGAAGCGGCCTACGAGCAGTACTTC. This gives the protein CTSREAAYEQYF.

This chain links TRBV6-2 or TRBV6-3 with TRBJ1-2; maybe TRBD1 (6 bases). Germline V gene data show CDR1 as MNHEY and CDR2 as SVGEGT. Deletions cut 6 bases from V and 6 bases from J, with 11 bases between. The CDR3 loop spans 12 amino acids. CDR3 bases: TGTGCCAGCAGCCGCCCAGGGGATGGCTACACCTTC. It translates to CASSRPGDGYTF.

Concerning this clone itself: Other nucleotide sequences from this sample produce the same CDR3. The CDR3 loop is CASSYGQGTDTQYF. The CDR3 DNA reads as TGTGCCAGCAGTTACGGGCAGGGGACAGATACGCAGTATTTT. The chain employs TRBV6-5 and TRBJ2-3, with D perhaps matching TRBD1 (6 bases). There are 14 residues in the CDR3. V was trimmed by 2 bases and J by 3 bases, leaving 9 bases between them. Germline CDR1 and CDR2: MNHEY and SVGAGI.

The rearrangement joins TRBV2 to TRBJ2-2; D possibly corresponds to TRBD1 (6 bases). V lost 2 bases and J lost 2, with 12 bases in between. The CDR3 covers 16 residues. Looked up from germline, CDR1 is SNHLY and CDR2 is FYNNEI. The CDR3 region is CASSELGRGNTGELFF. CDR3 sequence (DNA): TGTGCCAGCAGTGAATTGGGCAGGGGAAACACCGGGGAGCTGTTTTTT.

The chain recombines TRBV19 with TRBJ1-4, with D perhaps matching TRBD1 (6 bases). V was clipped by 6 bases and J by 3 bases, with 14 bases between them. Germline V gene data show CDR1 as LNHDA and CDR2 as SQIVND (reference sequence). The CDR3 has 15 amino acids. CDR3 region: CASRGSDSPNEKLFF. CDR3 DNA sequence: TGTGCCAGTAGGGGGTCGGACAGCCCTAATGAAAAACTGTTTTTT.

The chain recombines TRBV18 with TRBJ2-7; 7 nucleotides agree with TRBD1. The CDR3 covers 16 residues. V was clipped by 0 bases and J by 4 bases; unmatched bases: 9. Looked up from germline, CDR1 is KGHSH and CDR2 is LQKENI. The CDR3 DNA follows: TGTGCCAGCTCACCACCGGGAAAGGGGGCAGGGTACGAGCAGTACTTC. Its protein is CASSPPGKGAGYEQYF.

This sequence joins TRBV5-6 and TRBJ1-2; 7 nucleotides agree with TRBD1. V shed 3 bases and J 4 bases; nucleotides not matched to a gene: 6. This CDR3 region has 14 residues. In germline, CDR1 is SGHDT, CDR2 YYEEEE. CDR3 loop: CASSYLTGAYGYTF. In nucleotides, the CDR3 is TGTGCCAGCAGCTATCTCACAGGGGCCTATGGCTACACCTTC. The complete variable domain, with remaining parts taken from reference TRBV5-6 and TRBJ1-2, reads DAGVTQSPTHLIKTRGQQVTLRCSPKSGHDTVSWYQQALGQGPQFIFQYYEEEERQRGNFPDRFSGHQFPNYSSELNVNALLLGDSALYLCASSYLTGAYGYTFGSGTRLTVV.

This clone has just one count. V gene TRBV13 combines with J gene TRBJ1-1; D unresolved. CDR1 is PRHDT and CDR2 is FYEKMQ in the germline V gene (reference sequence). Trimming stripped 8 bases from V and 1 base from J, with 14 bases between. The CDR3 runs to 14 residues. Written as DNA, the CDR3 is TGTGCCAGCCTCCCGGGGTACTCGAACACTGAAGCTTTCTTT. It yields the protein CASLPGYSNTEAFF.

The rearrangement joins TRBV12-5 to TRBJ2-1, with D maybe TRBD2 (6 bases). Trimming took 3 bases from V and 10 from J, leaving 25 bases between them. CDR3 length: 17 residues. The germline V gene encodes CDR1 LGHNT and CDR2 FRNRAP. The CDR3 protein is CASGFGWGGPGGGEQFF. CDR3 DNA: TGTGCTAGTGGTTTTGGGTGGGGAGGCCCGGGTGGAGGCGAGCAGTTCTTC.